The 11 T cell receptor beta chains in this list originate from one sample, sequenced in a study of cytomegalovirus exposure and HLA in healthy donors. PCR employed 60 Vbeta and 13 Jbeta primers. Repertoires were generated with immunoSEQ multiplex PCR, while TCRdb's copy carries only in-frame clones and drops some. This sample has some 160,000 clones, with roughly 85% found just once. The source material was PBMCs. These TCRs come from a woman aged 40 to 49 in good health and CMV-seronegative.

This chain uses TRBV7-3 with TRBJ2-1; 11 bases fit TRBD1. This CDR3 is 15 amino acids long. Looked up from germline, CDR1 is SGHTA and CDR2 is FQGTGA. Germline trimming cut 5 bases from V and 4 bases from J; bases unmatched to any gene: 4. Here the CDR3 reads CASSRTGGLYNEQFF. CDR3 bases: TGTGCCAGCAGCAGGACAGGGGGCTTGTACAATGAGCAGTTCTTC.

This clone was seen only once. The chain recombines TRBV5-6 with TRBJ2-2, with TRBD2 identical over 11 bases. The CDR3 spans 16 residues. The junction had 6 bases not matched to a gene; V was cut back by 2 bases and J by 6 bases. Germline V gene sequence: CDR1 SGHDT, CDR2 YYEEEE. The DNA of the CDR3 is TGTGCCAGCAGCTTCTCTAGCGGGGGGCTCGCCGGGGAGCTGTTTTTT. Amino acid sequence: CASSFSSGGLAGELFF.

This clone was detected once. The V gene is TRBV19, the J gene TRBJ2-4; 7 bases line up with TRBD1. This CDR3 is built from 14 residues. Germline loops: CDR1 LNHDA, CDR2 SQIVND (reference sequence). V shed 3 bases, J shed 6 bases, and the junction held 5 bases outside the gene matches. The CDR3 DNA sequence: TGTGCCAGTAGTATTACAGGGGAAGGAAACATTCAGTACTTC. It specifies CASSITGEGNIQYF.

This clone has a single count. V gene TRBV7-9 combines with J gene TRBJ2-1, with 8 bases identical to TRBD2. This CDR3 contains 16 residues. V lost 1 base to trimming and J lost 2 bases; unmatched junction nucleotides: 4. Germline CDR1 SEHNR, CDR2 FQNEAQ (reference sequence). The CDR3 protein is CASSLVVAGTYNEQFF. Here the CDR3 DNA reads TGTGCCAGCAGCTTAGTGGTAGCGGGGACCTACAATGAGCAGTTCTTC.

The CDR3 DNA is TGTGCCAGCAGCCCCAGGAGCGGGACAGGGCAGTTCTACGAGCAGTACTTC. Its protein product is CASSPRSGTGQFYEQYF. V and J are TRBV5-5 and TRBJ2-7; 9 bases fit TRBD1. V was pared by 4 bases and J by 3 bases, with 14 bases of the junction left unmatched. Germline V CDR1 and CDR2: SGHKS, YYEKEE (reference sequence). The CDR3 is made up of 17 amino acids.

This clone showed up just a few times. The rearrangement uses TRBV18 and TRBJ1-4, with 7 bases identical to TRBD1. The CDR3 is made up of 15 amino acids. Trimming took 0 bases from V and 5 from J; bases not matched to a gene: 3. Per germline, CDR1 KGHSH and CDR2 LQKENI. CDR3 coding DNA: TGTGCCAGCTCACCACCGTCGGGACAGAATGAAAAACTGTTTTTT. Translating it yields CASSPPSGQNEKLFF.

This chain uses TRBV5-1 with TRBJ2-2, with 10 bases fitting TRBD1. V shed 0 bases, J shed 5 bases, and the junction held 4 bases outside the gene matches. Germline assignment: CDR1 SGHRS and CDR2 YFSETQ. The CDR3 length is 16 residues. The CDR3 sequence: CASSLDLGQGTGELFF. The CDR3 bases are TGCGCCAGCAGCTTGGACTTGGGACAGGGGACCGGGGAGCTGTTTTTT.

This clone has a handful of counts. The chain uses TRBV2 and TRBJ1-1; no firm D call. V was cut by 2 bases and J by 1 base, with 8 bases left in between. Germline V gene lookup returns CDR1 SNHLY and CDR2 FYNNEI. CDR3 length: 14 amino acids. CDR3 sequence (DNA): TGTGCCAGCAGTGAATTCGGTACGAACACTGAAGCTTTCTTT. Protein sequence: CASSEFGTNTEAFF.

This clone showed up just once. This chain uses TRBV28 with TRBJ2-5; D unclear. V dropped 6 bases and J dropped 5 bases, with 4 bases sitting between them. The CDR3 has 10 residues. Germline CDR1 MDHEN, CDR2 SYDVKM. DNA for the CDR3: TGTGCCAGCAGCTACGAGACCCAGTACTTC. Protein: CASSYETQYF.

V usage is TRBV2 and J usage is TRBJ2-2, with D unclear. The CDR3 totals 12 residues. Germline CDR1 reads SNHLY; CDR2 reads FYNNEI. Trimming pared 4 bases from V and 4 bases from J, leaving 4 bases between. The CDR3 region is CASSAITGELFF. DNA for the CDR3: TGTGCCAGCAGTGCTATCACCGGGGAGCTGTTTTTT.

The chain employs TRBV5-5 and TRBJ2-2, with D perhaps matching TRBD1 (5 bases). The CDR3 is 16 amino acids. CDR1 is SGHKS, CDR2 YYEKEE, per germline (reference sequence). Trimming left V 3 bases short and J 1 base short, with 13 bases between. The CDR3 reads CASSWRTTLNTGELFF. CDR3 bases: TGTGCCAGCAGCTGGCGGACAACACTGAACACCGGGGAGCTGTTTTTT. Combining the CDR3 with reference TRBV5-5 and TRBJ2-2 gives the whole variable domain DAGVTQSPTHLIKTRGQQVTLRCSPISGHKSVSWYQQVLGQGPQFIFQYYEKEERGRGNFPDRFSARQFPNYSSELNVNALLLGDSALYLCASSWRTTLNTGELFFGEGSRLTVL.